A single sample is the source of the 21 T cell receptor beta chains below, sequenced in a study of persistence of HIV-infected CD4 T cells. Stimulation used 10 ug/mL lysate from CMV-infected fibroblasts. CD40L-negative CD69-negative CD45RO-high memory CD4+ T cells were sorted as populations depleted of antigen-responding cells. The libraries were made with immunoSEQ version 4 in survey mode. Clones were read by immunoSEQ multiplex PCR, and TCRdb kept only the in-frame ones, dropping some. Of over 25,000 clones detected, approximately 85% appear once; the ten largest clones hold over 0.7%. Their antigens are not known. Sequences were derived from CD4+ T cells sorted from PBMCs after roughly 18-hour stimulation, sampled from a patient who received antiretroviral therapy. The receptors here all came from an adult man with HIV who was CMV-seropositive.

This chain connects TRBV30 to TRBJ2-7, with 8 bases that match TRBD2. CDR3 length: 15 amino acids. The germline V gene has CDR1 GTSNPN and CDR2 SVGIG (reference sequence). V gave up 0 bases and J gave up 6 bases; unmatched junction bases: 10. CDR3 loop: CAWSVSRGGSAEQYF. CDR3 DNA sequence: TGTGCCTGGAGTGTCTCTCGGGGGGGGTCGGCCGAGCAGTACTTC.

The table lists this clone with a few counts. The chain couples TRBV12-3 or TRBV12-4 to TRBJ1-1; unclear D gene. Trimming cost V 6 bases and J 7 bases, with 9 bases left between them. CDR3 length equals 11 residues. The CDR3 DNA reads as TGTGCCAGCAGCCCTTACAGTGAAGCTTTCTTT. This translates into CASSPYSEAFF.

The chain links TRBV5-1 to TRBJ1-1, with unresolved D. Per the germline V gene, CDR1 is SGHRS and CDR2 is YFSETQ. Trimming stripped 0 bases from V and 0 bases from J, with 6 bases between. The CDR3 consists of 14 residues. Here the CDR3 reads CASSLGDMNTEAFF. The CDR3 nucleotides are TGCGCCAGCAGCTTGGGCGATATGAACACTGAAGCTTTCTTT.

The chain is built from TRBV6-5 and TRBJ2-1; TRBD1 or TRBD2 may be the D gene (6 bases each). Trimming removed 7 bases from V and 2 bases from J, with 12 bases in between. The germline V gene has CDR1 MNHEY and CDR2 SVGAGI. The CDR3 sequence is 14 residues long. Written as DNA, the CDR3 is TGTGCCAGCAACCCGGGGGCCCCCTACAATGAGCAGTTCTTC. It translates to CASNPGAPYNEQFF.

This clone has a handful of counts. This chain links TRBV3-1 (or the pseudogene TRBV3-2) with TRBJ1-6, with TRBD1 matching 7 bases. The CDR3 runs to 14 residues. J lost 4 bases, V lost 3 bases, and 0 bases had no gene match. Germline-derived CDR1 and CDR2 are LGHDT and YNNKEL (reference sequence). CDR3 region: CASSQGQYNSPLHF. The CDR3 bases are TGTGCCAGCAGCCAGGGACAGTATAATTCACCCCTCCACTTT.

The chain carries TRBV5-1 and TRBJ2-3; a possible D gene is TRBD1 (6 bases). Trimming cost V 0 bases and J 8 bases, with 19 bases left between them. From germline, CDR1 is SGHRS and CDR2 YFSETQ. The length of the CDR3 is 16 residues. The CDR3 DNA follows: TGCGCCAGCAGCTTGGACGGTATGGGGGCCGGAGGTACGCAGTATTTT. Protein: CASSLDGMGAGGTQYF.

This chain uses TRBV10-3 with TRBJ2-5, with TRBD2 matching over 10 bases. Germline V gives CDR1 ENHRY, CDR2 SYGVKD. J was trimmed by 5 bases and V by 2 bases; bases with no gene match: 2. This CDR3 has 14 residues. CDR3 amino acids: CAISEGTSVETQYF. In DNA, the CDR3 is TGTGCCATCAGTGAGGGGACTAGCGTTGAGACCCAGTACTTC.

The chain joins TRBV4-3 to TRBJ1-1; D remains unclear. V gave up 0 bases and J gave up 2 bases, with 10 bases separating them. The CDR3 loop spans 15 amino acids. The germline V gene encodes CDR1 LGHNA and CDR2 YSLEER. DNA of the CDR3: TGCGCCAGCAGCCAAGAAAGCCAGAGAAACACTGAAGCTTTCTTT. Translating gives CASSQESQRNTEAFF.

The CDR3 sequence: CASSFSIGATGGETDTQYF. Here the CDR3 DNA reads TGCGCCAGCAGCTTCAGTATTGGGGCGACAGGGGGCGAGACAGATACGCAGTATTTT. The V gene is TRBV5-1, the J gene TRBJ2-3; 10 nucleotides match TRBD1. V shed 2 bases, J shed 3 bases, and the junction held 15 bases outside the gene matches. The CDR3 is 19 residues long. Germline V lookup: CDR1 SGHRS, CDR2 YFSETQ.

This clone turned up a few times. This chain joins TRBV2 and TRBJ1-3; the D is unclear. Germline loops: CDR1 SNHLY, CDR2 FYNNEI. The CDR3 has 15 amino acids. Trimming removed 1 base at V and 2 bases at J, with 9 bases between. CDR3 sequence: CASSEGVGPGNTIYF. The CDR3 coding sequence is TGTGCCAGCAGTGAAGGGGTAGGGCCTGGAAACACCATATATTTT.

The chain recombines TRBV20-1 with TRBJ2-7, with 10 bases identical to TRBD2. The CDR3 extends over 13 amino acids. Germline CDR1 is DFQATT and CDR2 is SNEGSKA (reference sequence). Germline trimming cut 3 bases from V and 3 bases from J; bases unmatched to any gene: 2. CDR3 region: CSASERGGYEQYF. The CDR3 region has the DNA TGCAGTGCTAGTGAGCGGGGGGGCTACGAGCAGTACTTC.

The rearrangement uses TRBV19 and TRBJ1-4, with TRBD1 identical over 7 bases. Trimming took 5 bases from V and 7 from J; bases not matched to a gene: 7. The CDR3 runs 14 residues. CDR1 and CDR2 from the germline V gene are LNHDA and SQIVND (reference sequence). The DNA of the CDR3 is TGTGCCAGTAGTGCAATCGGGACAGCTGAAAAACTGTTTTTT. Translated: CASSAIGTAEKLFF. Full variable domain (rest looked up from reference TRBV19 and TRBJ1-4): DGGITQSPKYLFRKEGQNVTLSCEQNLNHDAMYWYRQDPGQGLRLIYYSQIVNDFQKGDIAEGYSVSREKKESFPLTVTSAQKNPTAFYLCASSAIGTAEKLFFGSGTQLSVL.

V is TRBV5-5 and J is TRBJ1-1; 7 bases are shared with TRBD1. The CDR3 is 16 residues long. From germline, CDR1 is SGHKS and CDR2 YYEKEE (reference sequence). The ends lost 0 bases at V and 0 bases at J; junction bases unmatched: 5. CDR3 coding DNA: TGTGCCAGCAGCTTGGGCCGGACAGGCATGAACACTGAAGCTTTCTTT. This sequence encodes CASSLGRTGMNTEAFF. The full variable domain, completed using reference TRBV5-5 and TRBJ1-1, is DAGVTQSPTHLIKTRGQQVTLRCSPISGHKSVSWYQQVLGQGPQFIFQYYEKEERGRGNFPDRFSARQFPNYSSELNVNALLLGDSALYLCASSLGRTGMNTEAFFGQGTRLTVV.

The chain recombines TRBV7-3 with TRBJ2-2; D not certain. This CDR3 is 15 amino acids long. The V gene's germline CDR1 is SGHTA and CDR2 FQGTGA. V lost 2 bases, J lost 3 bases, and 10 bases lay in between. CDR3 nucleotides: TGTGCCAGCAGCTTAGACCCCCGGGACACCGGGGAGCTGTTTTTT. It translates to CASSLDPRDTGELFF.

This rearrangement joins TRBV19 to TRBJ1-2; D may be TRBD1 (6 bases). CDR3 length: 13 amino acids. Trimming removed 10 bases from V and 4 bases from J, with 16 bases in between. Germline V gene data show CDR1 as LNHDA and CDR2 as SQIVND (reference sequence). The CDR3 region is CATTAGALYGYTF. The DNA for the CDR3 is TGTGCCACAACCGCAGGGGCCCTCTATGGCTACACCTTC.

The chain couples TRBV7-2 to TRBJ2-5; TRBD1 matches 9 bases. V dropped 6 bases and J dropped 5; count of bases not matched to a gene: 7. The CDR3 sequence is 14 residues long. Germline CDR1 and CDR2: SGHTA and FQGNSA. The CDR3: CASSWTGAGETQYF. CDR3 DNA sequence: TGTGCCAGCAGTTGGACAGGGGCGGGGGAGACCCAGTACTTC.

The CDR3 reads CASSLDSPRTDTQYF. The CDR3 coding sequence is TGTGCCAGCAGTCTGGACTCGCCTCGCACAGATACGCAGTATTTT. The J gene is TRBJ2-3, the V gene TRBV7-2, with D possibly TRBD2 on 5 matching bases. From germline, CDR1 is SGHTA and CDR2 FQGNSA. The CDR3 contains 15 residues. V was cut by 6 bases and J by 1 base, with 14 bases left in between. The variable domain in full, completed from reference TRBV7-2 and TRBJ2-3, reads GAGVSQSPSNKVTEKGKDVELRCDPISGHTALYWYRQSLGQGLEFLIYFQGNSAPDKSGLPSDRFSAERTGGSVSTLTIQRTQQEDSAVYLCASSLDSPRTDTQYFGPGTRLTVL.

The V gene is TRBV27, the J gene TRBJ2-3, with D possibly being TRBD2 (6 bases). The ends were cut back, 6 bases at V and 0 bases at J, with 13 bases in the middle. Germline V lookup: CDR1 MNHEY, CDR2 SMNVEV (reference sequence). This CDR3 spans 15 amino acids. CDR3 amino acids: CASRRDFASTDTQYF. The CDR3 region has the DNA TGTGCCAGCAGACGGGACTTCGCTAGCACAGATACGCAGTATTTT.

This clone appeared a single time. The chain links TRBV5-1 to TRBJ2-3, with D uncertain. Germline V gene sequence: CDR1 SGHRS, CDR2 YFSETQ. V was clipped by 1 base and J by 2 bases, with 5 bases between them. The CDR3 extends over 13 amino acids. The CDR3 is CASSLRVTDTQYF. The CDR3 DNA sequence: TGCGCCAGCAGCTTGAGAGTCACAGATACGCAGTATTTT.

In this sample, this clone turned up a few times. The chain carries TRBV5-1 and TRBJ1-6; TRBD1 matches at 8 bases. This CDR3 region has 15 residues. The germline V gene encodes CDR1 SGHRS and CDR2 YFSETQ. V was clipped by 2 bases and J by 7 bases; unmatched bases: 5. The CDR3 loop is CASSFRQGWNSPLHF. CDR3 sequence (DNA): TGCGCCAGCAGCTTTCGACAGGGGTGGAATTCACCCCTCCACTTT.

The rearrangement uses TRBV5-6 and TRBJ2-5, with D possibly matching TRBD2 (6 bases). V lost 0 bases and J 4 bases, leaving 10 bases between the germline ends. CDR1 and CDR2 (germline): SGHDT, YYEEEE. This CDR3 spans 14 amino acids. The CDR3 is CASSLGGLRETQYF. For the CDR3, the DNA is TGTGCCAGCAGCTTGGGTGGACTAAGAGAGACCCAGTACTTC.